This T cell receptor (beta chain) was observed in a study of blood T cell repertoires in COVID-19. Study as a whole: Acute and convalescent COVID-19 samples came from the United States, Italy and Spain.

In germline, CDR1 is LGHDT, CDR2 YNNKEL (reference sequence). Trimming took off 1 base at V and 0 bases at J, with 13 bases between the two ends. CDR3 length equals 17 residues. Assignments of participants to cohorts depended upon their own reported clinical history. What the recovered Cohort 3 donors had was two negative PCRs, clearance, or symptom resolution. Original handling: Researchers report that nucleated cell counts were estimated from reference gene primer amplification. Some clones are missing from TCRdb's copy, which holds only in-frame ones; the method was immunoSEQ multiplex PCR. V, J and clone size reflect that table, while D and trimming were determined from the DNA. The repertoire consists of roughly 150,000 clones, with approximately 86% occurring once and the leading ten covering about a sixth.

The source material was PBMCs or T cells enriched from blood (not recorded which). This TCR came from a man in his sixties who had recovered from COVID-19. V is TRBV3-1 (or the pseudogene TRBV3-2) and J is TRBJ1-3, with D tentatively TRBD1 (5 bases). Here the CDR3 DNA reads TGTGCCAGCAGCCAAGTCTTGGACATTAGCTCTGGAAACACCATATATTTT. Encoded protein: CASSQVLDISSGNTIYF.